Sequencing of this T cell receptor (beta chain) was carried out in a study of CD8+CD57+ T cells in acquired aplastic anemia. Study-wide context: DNA from sorted CD4+ and CD8+ cells averaged approximately 3.2 ug. For CD4+ cells, healthy donors had an average of roughly 9.8 million reads.

This CDR3 spans 14 amino acids. Germline V gives CDR1 SGHRS, CDR2 YFSETQ. The V segment lost 4 bases and the J segment 7 bases; nucleotides outside the gene matches: 5. General observations from the study: Fewer than 35 shared CD8+ CDR3s appeared highly expressed within patients' immunodominant clones.

This clonotype was counted only a few times. Its target is not known. Genomic DNA acted as the template from which TCR beta VDJ combination and CDR3 sequence profiling were carried out. A single record per CDR3 protein comes from TCRdb applying MiXCR to the reads. The repertoire holds under 250,000 distinct CDR3 sequences, with 34% as singletons. This sequence was found in a human donor in good health, serving as a control. The V call is TRBV5-1, the J call TRBJ2-2, with TRBD1 matching over 9 bases. The sample taken for sequencing was sorted CD4+, CD8+, or CD8+CD57+ T cells (not recorded which) from PBMCs. The CDR3 spells CASSAQGARGELFF. The CDR3 coding sequence is TGCGCCAGCAGCGCACAGGGGGCACGCGGGGAGCTGTTTTTT.